This is a list of T cell receptor beta chains from one sample in a study of OX40 agonist ivuxolimab in advanced cancers. Sequencing used immunoSEQ multiplex PCR; TCRdb keeps in-frame clones, though not all of them. The sample has roughly 6,100 clones, approximately 77% seen once. The sequencing used CD4+ or CD8+ T cells sorted from blood, collected in a trial of the OX40 agonist ivuxolimab. The receptors come from an adult with an advanced solid tumor such as melanoma, head and neck, liver or kidney cancer. Both conserved end residues are trimmed from each CDR3. Fields, in order: D gene, V gene, J gene, CDR3 protein. The D gene is left open where the match is weak.

>NA|TRBV6-5|TRBJ1-1
ASIGLINTEAF
>NA|TRBV5-4|TRBJ2-1
ASSPQVGEFGNEQF
>TRBD2|TRBV28|TRBJ2-1
ASSIERGGDNEQF
>TRBD1|TRBV27|TRBJ1-1
ASSVGQGATEAF
>TRBD1|TRBV5-8|TRBJ2-7
ASSPRDRIIGPSEQY
>TRBD1|TRBV28|TRBJ1-5
ASSSFRGVSNQPQH
>NA|TRBV7-9|TRBJ1-2
ASSSGLLQEGYGYT
>NA|TRBV19|TRBJ2-7
ASQGQGPYERY
>TRBD1|TRBV19|TRBJ1-1
ASFSGTGHTEAF
>NA|TRBV2|TRBJ2-7
ASRDDSTLGEQY
>TRBD2|TRBV5-1|TRBJ2-1
ASSFSGRSNEQF
>TRBD1|TRBV27|TRBJ1-4
ASIRRRGRDEKLF
>NA|TRBV7-9|TRBJ1-4
ASSLAGDQGLF
>NA|TRBV6-5|TRBJ1-1
ASSYQGKNTEAF
>TRBD1|TRBV6-1|TRBJ2-1
ASRTGTGYVEQF
>TRBD2|TRBV9|TRBJ2-1
ASSPTSGPYNEQF
>TRBD2|TRBV7-3|TRBJ2-1
ASSLLAGVYNEQF
>TRBD1|TRBV5-1|TRBJ1-2
ASKGQVYGYT
>NA|TRBV4-1|TRBJ2-5
ASSPSTGLSETQY
>NA|TRBV4-2|TRBJ2-5
ASSQDRGGQETQY
>NA|TRBV7-9|NA
ASSLAERASYEQY
>NA|TRBV6-5|TRBJ1-2
ASSHGERTYYGYT
>NA|TRBV16|TRBJ1-1
ASSQSTLRTEAF
>NA|TRBV29-1|TRBJ1-1
SVGGTNTEAF
>NA|TRBV2|TRBJ1-1
ASSVGGRGTEAF
>NA|TRBV11-1|TRBJ2-1
ASSKTAADTYNEQF
>NA|TRBV6-5|TRBJ2-2
ASSYYRTGELF
>NA|TRBV5-6|TRBJ1-1
ASSLLGGTEAF
>TRBD1|TRBV7-4|TRBJ2-1
ASSGTGGWNEQF
>TRBD2|TRBV27|TRBJ2-2
ASSLRTSTGELF
>NA|TRBV4-1|TRBJ1-2
ASSQEAFKGRGYGYT